This TCR beta chain comes out of a study of T-cell memory formation after mild COVID-19. Broader study findings: Confirmation was lacking for SARS-CoV-2 specificity of second-wave clones that peaked on day 37. CD4+ contracting clones were found mainly in CM and EM, and CD8+ ones in EMRA. In pre-infection memory, a portion of responding clones appeared, which suggested that cross-reactive memory joined.

5'RACE, which relied on constant-segment primers, yielded TCR alpha and TCR beta cDNA libraries carrying sample barcodes and UMIs. One entry per CDR3 protein results from TCRdb running MiXCR on the 5' RACE reads. The table lists roughly 380,000 distinct CDR3 sequences, around 27% of them singletons. Germline V gene lookup returns CDR1 SGDLS and CDR2 YYNGEE. The V and J ends lost 2 bases and 4 bases respectively, with 6 bases between them. CDR3 length equals 12 residues. This clonotype is a singleton in its sample. Its specificity is unknown. This sequence originates from an adult woman who had mild COVID-19 (a few samples of this study predate the infection). Cell type and time point are not known. The V call is TRBV9, the J call TRBJ1-2, with unresolved D. The sequencing sample was made of PBMCs or a T cell subset sorted from them (not recorded which). This CDR3 is CASSVGVYGYTF. For the CDR3, the DNA is TGTGCCAGCAGCGTCGGGGTCTATGGCTACACCTTC.